Below, one T cell receptor (beta chain) is given with its context. The antigen is not known. Germline V gene data show CDR1 as SGHVS and CDR2 as FQNEAQ. Trimming shortened V by 5 bases and J by 8 bases, and 16 bases separated the two germline ends. The CDR3 loop spans 14 amino acids. No culture or expansion preceded analysis of these blood cells. The data stem from a study of neoadjuvant anti-PD-1 for oral cavity cancer. Across the whole study: Non-progressing patients received a fourth nivolumab dose near day 43, then surgery on days 50-56.

Study results and caveats: Non-responders to neoadjuvant nivolumab had significantly more clonal PBMC T cells than responders.

Generated by immunoSEQ multiplex PCR, the TCRdb table keeps only in-frame clones and is missing some. Seen here are fewer than 35,000 clones, 85% to 90% observed once, and the top ten hold under 4%. This sequence was found in a person aged 40 to 85 with oral cavity squamous cell carcinoma. The input for sequencing was PBMCs, taken before nivolumab (anti-PD-1) treatment. The chain joins TRBV7-8 to TRBJ2-4, with D tentatively TRBD1 or TRBD2 (5 bases each). CDR3 sequence reads: CASSPRGVRDIQYF. The CDR3 DNA is TGTGCCAGCAGCCCAAGGGGAGTTAGAGACATTCAGTACTTC.